These 27 T cell receptor beta chains share one sample of origin, sequenced in a study of shared clonotypes between healthy human individuals. TCRdb's copy holds only in-frame clones and misses some; the assay was immunoSEQ multiplex PCR. The profile shows 180,000 or so clones, approximately 92% of them singletons. Specimen: naive CD4+ T cells sorted from blood. Subset here: CD45RA+ positively selected. These TCRs come from a woman between 25 and 40 years old in good health.

Turning to this clone: The junction departs from the called germline gene at one end, perhaps through a read error. This rearrangement joins TRBV5-4 to TRBJ2-7; perhaps TRBD1 as D (6 bases). CDR3 length equals 13 residues. Looked up from germline, CDR1 is SGHNT and CDR2 is YYREEE (reference sequence). The CDR3 DNA reads as TGTGCCAGCAGCACAAATATCAACCCGACAGGCGCCTTC. It translates to CASSTNINPTGAF.

In DNA, the CDR3 is TGTGCCAGCAGTGACGACGGTGGGTGGACTGAAGCTTTCTTT. This codes for CASSDDGGWTEAFF. The gene calls are TRBV28 and TRBJ1-1; D is unresolved. The CDR3 has 14 amino acids. The germline V gene has CDR1 MDHEN and CDR2 SYDVKM. With 5 bases removed from V and 5 bases from J, the gap between germline ends came to 15 bases.

The V gene is TRBV27, the J gene TRBJ2-7; 8 positions agree with TRBD2. With 5 bases clipped from V and 2 bases from J, the junction kept 14 bases outside the gene matches. CDR1 and CDR2 from the germline V gene are MNHEY and SMNVEV (reference sequence). The CDR3 spans 17 residues. CDR3 sequence (DNA): TGTGCCAGCAGTCCTACACCGGGACTAGTAGACCCCTACGAGCAGTACTTC. Translating it yields CASSPTPGLVDPYEQYF.

In this sample, this clone turned up a few times. CDR3 in DNA: TGTGCCAGCAGTAGAGCGGGGAGCTCCTACGAGCAGTACTTC. Translated, it gives CASSRAGSSYEQYF. The chain is built from TRBV25-1 and TRBJ2-7; the match to TRBD2 covers 7 bases. Germline V gene data show CDR1 as MGHDK and CDR2 as SYGVNS. V shed 5 bases and J 0 bases; nucleotides not matched to a gene: 4. The CDR3 is 14 amino acids.

This clone was counted a single time. The chain recombines TRBV7-9 with TRBJ2-5; TRBD1 is a possible D gene (6 bases). CDR3 size: 12 residues. Trimming pared 5 bases from V and 5 bases from J, leaving 9 bases between. CDR1 and CDR2 (germline): SEHNR, FQNEAQ (reference sequence). DNA for the CDR3: TGTGCCAGCAGCCTCAGGGGTGAGACCCAGTACTTC. Amino acids: CASSLRGETQYF. The variable domain in full, completed from reference TRBV7-9 and TRBJ2-5, reads DTGVSQNPRHKITKRGQNVTFRCDPISEHNRLYWYRQTLGQGPEFLTYFQNEAQLEKSRLLSDRFSAERPKGSFSTLEIQRTEQGDSAMYLCASSLRGETQYFGPGTRLLVL.

The chain recombines TRBV28 with TRBJ2-3; 7 bases are a match to TRBD2. Germline values: CDR1 MDHEN, CDR2 SYDVKM. The length of the CDR3 is 15 residues. With 2 bases clipped from V and 6 bases from J, the junction kept 8 bases outside the gene matches. The CDR3 coding sequence is TGTGCCAGCAGTTTAGTGGGGAGGGGTAGCGATACGCAGTATTTT. It encodes CASSLVGRGSDTQYF.

The V call is TRBV6-1, the J call TRBJ1-2; D is perhaps TRBD1 (6 bases). Germline lookup yields CDR1 MNHNS and CDR2 SASEGT. CDR3 length: 14 residues. The V end was cut by 2 bases, the J end by 13 bases, with 20 bases between. The CDR3 coding sequence is TGTGCCAGCAGTGAAACGTGGGGGACAAAGGGTCTCACCTTC. Protein: CASSETWGTKGLTF.

This sequence joins TRBV5-5 and TRBJ1-5; D is ambiguous. There are 15 residues in the CDR3. Germline V lookup: CDR1 SGHKS, CDR2 YYEKEE (reference sequence). The V gene lost 1 base and the J gene lost 0 bases, with 8 bases spanning the gap. CDR3 in amino acids: CASSLFGDSNQPQHF. The CDR3 nucleotides are TGTGCCAGCAGCTTGTTTGGGGATAGCAATCAGCCCCAGCATTTT. Full variable domain (rest looked up from reference TRBV5-5 and TRBJ1-5): DAGVTQSPTHLIKTRGQQVTLRCSPISGHKSVSWYQQVLGQGPQFIFQYYEKEERGRGNFPDRFSARQFPNYSSELNVNALLLGDSALYLCASSLFGDSNQPQHFGDGTRLSIL.

The rearrangement links TRBV15 to TRBJ2-5; no clear D gene. CDR3 length: 12 residues. CDR1 and CDR2 from the germline V gene are LNHNV and YYDKDF (reference sequence). Deletions cut 0 bases from V and 5 bases from J, with 4 bases between. DNA of the CDR3: TGTGCCACCAGCAGAGACAGGGAGACCCAGTACTTC. It specifies CATSRDRETQYF. The full variable domain, its missing parts supplied by reference TRBV15 and TRBJ2-5, is DAMVIQNPRYQVTQFGKPVTLSCSQTLNHNVMYWYQQKSSQAPKLLFHYYDKDFNNEADTPDNFQSRRPNTSFCFLDIRSPGLGDTAMYLCATSRDRETQYFGPGTRLLVL.

V gene TRBV5-1 combines with J gene TRBJ2-1; 10 bases agree with TRBD2. Unmatched junction bases numbered 6, after V lost 2 bases and J lost 1 base. The CDR3 loop spans 17 amino acids. Per the germline V gene, CDR1 is SGHRS and CDR2 is YFSETQ. CDR3 in amino acids: CASSFNPSGRSYNEQFF. The CDR3 DNA reads TGCGCCAGCAGCTTTAATCCTAGCGGGAGATCCTACAATGAGCAGTTCTTC.

The V and J genes are TRBV6-5 and TRBJ1-5; perhaps TRBD1 as D (6 bases). Trimming pared 0 bases from V and 6 bases from J, leaving 12 bases between. The length of the CDR3 is 15 residues. From germline, CDR1 is MNHEY and CDR2 SVGAGI. CDR3 nucleotides: TGTGCCAGCAGTTACTCAACAAACAGGGTTCAGCCCCAGCATTTT. Translated, it gives CASSYSTNRVQPQHF.

The chain carries TRBV7-9 and TRBJ2-2; 9 nucleotides agree with TRBD2. V shed 7 bases, J shed 3 bases, and the junction held 9 bases outside the gene matches. The CDR3 runs 16 residues. Germline V gives CDR1 SEHNR, CDR2 FQNEAQ (reference sequence). The DNA of the CDR3 is TGTGCCAGCAACCCCGGGACTAGCCTCGACACCGGGGAGCTGTTTTTT. Its translation is CASNPGTSLDTGELFF. Looking up the rest from reference TRBV7-9 and TRBJ2-2 gives the full variable domain: DTGVSQNPRHKITKRGQNVTFRCDPISEHNRLYWYRQTLGQGPEFLTYFQNEAQLEKSRLLSDRFSAERPKGSFSTLEIQRTEQGDSAMYLCASNPGTSLDTGELFFGEGSRLTVL.

V and J are TRBV27 and TRBJ2-5, with 13 bases lining up with TRBD2. Near its end, the DNA agrees better with TRBJ2-7, so the J call may be wrong. Per the germline V gene, CDR1 is MNHEY and CDR2 is SMNVEV (reference sequence). The CDR3 has 15 residues. DNA of the CDR3: TGTGCCAGCAGTCCCGGGACTAGCGGGGAGGGCGAGCAGTACTTC. Its translation is CASSPGTSGEGEQYF.

The CDR3 DNA reads TGTGCCAGCAGCCTGCGGGCCGGTAGCAGGTCTGCTTCCTACGAGCAGTACTTC. Its protein is CASSLRAGSRSASYEQYF. This chain connects TRBV7-2 to TRBJ2-7; weak D call: TRBD2 (5 bases). The CDR3 runs to 18 residues. The germline V and J ends were trimmed by 5 bases and 1 base, with 24 bases remaining between them. Germline lookup yields CDR1 SGHTA and CDR2 FQGNSA. Together with reference TRBV7-2 and TRBJ2-7, the CDR3 gives the full variable domain: GAGVSQSPSNKVTEKGKDVELRCDPISGHTALYWYRQSLGQGLEFLIYFQGNSAPDKSGLPSDRFSAERTGGSVSTLTIQRTQQEDSAVYLCASSLRAGSRSASYEQYFGPGTRLTVT.

The chain recombines TRBV11-2 with TRBJ1-1, with a weak D call TRBD1 (5 bases). Germline CDR1 and CDR2: SGHAT and FQNNGV. The germline V and J ends were trimmed by 6 bases and 5 bases, with 16 bases remaining between them. The CDR3 has 14 residues. CDR3 DNA: TGTGCCAGCAGTGTGGGGCTCGGAAGAACTGAAGCTTTCTTT. Its protein is CASSVGLGRTEAFF. Variable domain in full (rest from reference TRBV11-2 and TRBJ1-1): EAGVAQSPRYKIIEKRQSVAFWCNPISGHATLYWYQQILGQGPKLLIQFQNNGVVDDSQLPKDRFSAERLKGVDSTLKIQPAKLEDSAVYLCASSVGLGRTEAFFGQGTRLTVV.

This chain joins TRBV6-6 and TRBJ1-3, with a tentative D call TRBD1 (6 bases). V was shortened by 10 bases and J by 0 bases, with 13 bases between the two germline ends. This CDR3 contains 14 residues. The V gene's germline CDR1 is MNHNY and CDR2 SVGAGI (reference sequence). In DNA form, the CDR3 reads TGTGCCACTTCACAGGGAAGCTCTGGAAACACCATATATTTT. It encodes CATSQGSSGNTIYF.

The count of this clone is one. The chain is built from TRBV28 and TRBJ2-3; 9 bases align to TRBD1. This CDR3 has 15 residues. From germline, CDR1 is MDHEN and CDR2 SYDVKM. J was trimmed by 4 bases and V by 4 bases; bases with no gene match: 6. CDR3 sequence (DNA): TGTGCCAGCAGTTCGGGACAGGGTAGTCCAGATACGCAGTATTTT. Protein sequence: CASSSGQGSPDTQYF.

V gene TRBV25-1 combines with J gene TRBJ2-2; TRBD2 matches at 7 bases. Per germline, CDR1 MGHDK and CDR2 SYGVNS. The J segment lost 4 bases and the V segment lost 0 bases, leaving 11 bases of the junction unmatched. The length of the CDR3 is 18 residues. The CDR3 DNA sequence: TGTGCCAGCAGTGAATATGGGGGTGGCGGGAGTGGCACCGGGGAGCTGTTTTTT. Translation: CASSEYGGGGSGTGELFF.

V gene TRBV10-3 combines with J gene TRBJ2-3, with 11 bases fitting TRBD2. With V trimmed by 5 bases and J by 2 bases, 9 bases remained unmatched. The CDR3 covers 17 residues. The germline V gene has CDR1 ENHRY and CDR2 SYGVKD. The CDR3 spells CAISRGLADYFTDTQYF. In nucleotides, the CDR3 is TGTGCCATCAGTAGGGGACTAGCGGACTATTTCACAGATACGCAGTATTTT.

The gene calls are TRBV25-1 and TRBJ1-2; no firm D call. The CDR3 has 12 residues. V gave up 5 bases and J gave up 7 bases, with 11 bases separating them. Germline loops: CDR1 MGHDK, CDR2 SYGVNS. The CDR3 sequence is CASSLADSGYTF. The CDR3 coding sequence is TGTGCCAGCAGTTTGGCAGATTCTGGCTACACCTTC.

The chain combines TRBV5-4 with TRBJ2-5; D not certain. Trimming removed 1 base at V and 1 base at J, with 11 bases between. This CDR3 has 15 residues. The germline gives CDR1 SGHNT, CDR2 YYREEE (reference sequence). CDR3: CASSLLGQSQETQYF. The CDR3 DNA reads TGTGCCAGCAGCTTGTTAGGGCAGTCCCAAGAGACCCAGTACTTC. The full variable domain, rest sourced from reference TRBV5-4 and TRBJ2-5, is ETGVTQSPTHLIKTRGQQVTLRCSSQSGHNTVSWYQQALGQGPQFIFQYYREEENGRGNFPPRFSGLQFPNYSSELNVNALELDDSALYLCASSLLGQSQETQYFGPGTRLLVL.

The chain has TRBV19 and TRBJ2-7; 16 bases align to TRBD2. From germline, CDR1 is LNHDA and CDR2 SQIVND (reference sequence). With V trimmed by 4 bases and J by 3 bases, 9 bases remained unmatched. The CDR3 consists of 18 residues. CDR3 nucleotides: TGTGCCAGTAGTAGGACGGGGACTAGCGGGAGGGTCGGCTACGAGCAGTACTTC. Amino acid sequence: CASSRTGTSGRVGYEQYF.

The V gene is TRBV28, the J gene TRBJ2-7; the D call may be TRBD1 or TRBD2 (6 bases each). The germline V gene has CDR1 MDHEN and CDR2 SYDVKM. Trimming pared 0 bases from V and 3 bases from J, leaving 12 bases between. The CDR3 runs 15 residues. The CDR3 DNA reads TGTGCCAGCAGTTTATGGAGGGGGGCCCTCTACGAGCAGTACTTC. Amino acid sequence: CASSLWRGALYEQYF.

The V and J genes are TRBV30 and TRBJ1-5; the D is unclear. V lost 2 bases and J 0 bases, leaving 8 bases between the germline ends. Germline CDR1 reads GTSNPN; CDR2 reads SVGIG (reference sequence). This CDR3 comprises 14 residues. The CDR3 region has the DNA TGTGCCTGGAGTCTGACACTTAGCAATCAGCCCCAGCATTTT. Its protein product is CAWSLTLSNQPQHF.

The V call is TRBV18, the J call TRBJ2-3; 9 nucleotides line up with TRBD2. Germline assignment: CDR1 KGHSH and CDR2 LQKENI. The CDR3 extends over 16 amino acids. V lost 3 bases to trimming and J lost 2 bases; unmatched junction nucleotides: 6. The CDR3 region is CASSPRLAGTTDTQYF. The CDR3 DNA reads TGTGCCAGCTCACCGAGGCTAGCGGGGACCACAGATACGCAGTATTTT. Drawing the rest from reference TRBV18 and TRBJ2-3, the complete variable domain is NAGVMQNPRHLVRRRGQEARLRCSPMKGHSHVYWYRQLPEEGLKFMVYLQKENIIDESGMPKERFSAEFPKEGPSILRIQQVVRGDSAAYFCASSPRLAGTTDTQYFGPGTRLTVL.

The chain recombines TRBV19 with TRBJ1-3; D call uncertain. The CDR3 has 16 amino acids. Germline lookup yields CDR1 LNHDA and CDR2 SQIVND (reference sequence). V lost 6 bases and J lost 2, with 17 bases in between. CDR3 bases: TGTGCCAGTAGAGTATCCGACGCCAGCCCTGGAAACACCATATATTTT. It codes for CASRVSDASPGNTIYF.

The chain couples TRBV19 to TRBJ2-5; TRBD2 matches at 14 bases. V gave up 7 bases and J gave up 4 bases; unmatched junction bases: 17. CDR3 length equals 19 residues. The germline gives CDR1 LNHDA, CDR2 SQIVND (reference sequence). CDR3 sequence: CASTARPGLAGAPRETQYF. DNA of the CDR3: TGTGCCAGTACCGCCCGGCCGGGACTAGCGGGAGCCCCAAGAGAGACCCAGTACTTC. Combining the CDR3 with reference TRBV19 and TRBJ2-5 gives the whole variable domain DGGITQSPKYLFRKEGQNVTLSCEQNLNHDAMYWYRQDPGQGLRLIYYSQIVNDFQKGDIAEGYSVSREKKESFPLTVTSAQKNPTAFYLCASTARPGLAGAPRETQYFGPGTRLLVL.